This T cell receptor (beta chain) is from a study of blood T cell repertoires in COVID-19. About the study: COVID-19 samples from acute and convalescent phases originated in the United States, Italy and Spain. Nucleic acid was either cDNA or gDNA, and it came from T cells, B-cell-depleted T cells, or PBMCs.

V was clipped by 0 bases and J by 4 bases, with 13 bases between them. There are 17 residues in the CDR3. Per germline, CDR1 MGHRA and CDR2 YSYEKL. The method was immunoSEQ multiplex PCR; TCRdb's version includes in-frame clones alone and lacks a portion of them. The sample has some 150,000 clones, around four fifths seen once. This sequence originates from a human donor in a cohort sampled during active COVID-19. The source material was peripheral blood. The chain recombines TRBV4-1 with TRBJ1-6; perhaps TRBD1 as D (5 bases). CDR3 residues: CASSQDLEGSYNSPLHF. The CDR3 bases are TGCGCCAGCAGCCAAGACTTGGAGGGGAGTTATAATTCACCCCTCCACTTT.